A selection of T cell receptor beta chains follows, all from one sample in a study of shared clonotypes between healthy human individuals. The protocol was immunoSEQ multiplex PCR, while the TCRdb copy is restricted to in-frame clones and leaves out a portion. This sample has 600,000 to 700,000 clones, with roughly 72% found just once. Material: memory CD4+ T cells sorted from blood. The receptors derive from a woman aged 30 to 39 in good health. CDR3s include the opening cysteine and the closing phenylalanine or tryptophan. D genes are given only for firm matches. Rows give clone size only sometimes, using once, few, many, or a class for an expanded clone.

TGTGCCAGCAGTCGATCGAGACAGTTCTTC,CASSRSRQFF,.,TRBV28,.,TRBJ2-1
TGCGCCAGCAGCCCATCCTCCCCCGGGGCCAACGTCCTGACTTTC,CASSPSSPGANVLTF,.,TRBV4-1,.,TRBJ2-6
TGTGCCAGCAGCTTATCCCTCGAGGGCGGCTACACCTTC,CASSLSLEGGYTF,.,TRBV7-9,.,TRBJ1-2
TGTGCCAGCAAGTTTTCAAGCCTCCAAGAGACCCAGTACTTC,CASKFSSLQETQYF,.,TRBV28,.,TRBJ2-5
TGTGCCAGCAGTGGTACCGGGACAGGCTTCTACGAGCAGTACTTC,CASSGTGTGFYEQYF,TRBD1,TRBV2,.,TRBJ2-7
TGCGCCAGCAGTGGGAACAGGGGGAACTCCTACGAGCAGTACTTC,CASSGNRGNSYEQYF,TRBD1,TRBV10-1,.,TRBJ2-7
TGTGCCAGCAGCTCGGGGACCCGTCAAGAGACCCAGTACTTC,CASSSGTRQETQYF,.,TRBV7-6,.,TRBJ2-5
TGTGCCAGCAGTGAACCCAGCTCCTACGAGCAGTACTTC,CASSEPSSYEQYF,.,TRBV2,.,TRBJ2-7
TGCAGCGTGGAGGGGGACAGGGGCACAGATACGCAGTATTTT,CSVEGDRGTDTQYF,TRBD1,TRBV29-1,.,TRBJ2-3
TGTGCCAGCAGCCAAGATGGGACGGCTAACTATGGCTACACCTTC,CASSQDGTANYGYTF,.,TRBV4-2,once,TRBJ1-2
TGTGCCAGTAGTACGAGACTATGGGGCGGGAGGGCCGGCGATGCCGGGGAGCTGTTTTTT,CASSTRLWGGRAGDAGELFF,TRBD2,TRBV19,.,TRBJ2-2
TGTGCCAGCAGTTACGACGCGGCAGGCAACGTATTTGGCTACACCTTC,CASSYDAAGNVFGYTF,.,TRBV27,once,TRBJ1-2
TGTGCCAGCAGTGAAGGTGGCCTCACAACCTATCAGCCCCAGCATTTT,CASSEGGLTTYQPQHF,.,TRBV2,.,TRBJ1-5
TGTGCCAGCAGCTTAGGTGGTGGCACAGATACGCAGTATTTT,CASSLGGGTDTQYF,.,TRBV11-2,many,TRBJ2-3
TGTGCCAGCACGCGGGAGGAGCGAACAGATACGCAGTATTTT,CASTREERTDTQYF,TRBD2,TRBV9,.,TRBJ2-3
TGTGCCAGCAGCCAAGGATTAGCGGGAGGACCCTACGAGCAGTACTTC,CASSQGLAGGPYEQYF,TRBD2,TRBV14,.,TRBJ2-7